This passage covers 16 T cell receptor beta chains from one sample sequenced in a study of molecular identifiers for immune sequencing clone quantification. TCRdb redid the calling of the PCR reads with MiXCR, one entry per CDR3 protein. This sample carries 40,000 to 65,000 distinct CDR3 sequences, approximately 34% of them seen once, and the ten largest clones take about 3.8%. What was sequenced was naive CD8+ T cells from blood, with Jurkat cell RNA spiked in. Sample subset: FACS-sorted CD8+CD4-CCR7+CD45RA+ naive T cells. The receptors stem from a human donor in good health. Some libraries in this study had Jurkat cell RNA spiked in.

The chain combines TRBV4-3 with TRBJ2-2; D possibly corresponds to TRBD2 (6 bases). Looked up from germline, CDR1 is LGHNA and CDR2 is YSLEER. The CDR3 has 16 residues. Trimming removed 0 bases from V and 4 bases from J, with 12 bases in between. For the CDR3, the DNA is TGCGCCAGCAGCCAAGATCGGAGGGGTGGCACCGGGGAGCTGTTTTTT. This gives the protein CASSQDRRGGTGELFF.

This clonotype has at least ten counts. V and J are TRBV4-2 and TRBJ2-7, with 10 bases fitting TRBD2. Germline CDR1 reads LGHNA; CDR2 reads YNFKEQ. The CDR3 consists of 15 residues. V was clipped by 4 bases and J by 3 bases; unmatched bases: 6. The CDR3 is CASSPGTSANYEQYF. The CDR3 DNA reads TGTGCCAGCAGCCCTGGGACTAGCGCAAACTACGAGCAGTACTTC.

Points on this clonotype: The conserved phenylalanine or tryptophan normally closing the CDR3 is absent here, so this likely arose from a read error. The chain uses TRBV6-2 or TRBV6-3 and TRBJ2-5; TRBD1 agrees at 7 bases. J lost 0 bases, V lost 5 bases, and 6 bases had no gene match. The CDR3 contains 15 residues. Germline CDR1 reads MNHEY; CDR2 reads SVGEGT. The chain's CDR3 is CASSKSGQNQETQYS. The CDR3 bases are TGTGCCAGCAGTAAGTCGGGACAGAACCAAGAGACCCAGTACTCC.

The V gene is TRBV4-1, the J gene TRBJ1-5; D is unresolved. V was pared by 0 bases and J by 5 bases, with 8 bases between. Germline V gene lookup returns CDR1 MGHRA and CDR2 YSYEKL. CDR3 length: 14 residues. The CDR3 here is CASSQDSDHQPQHF. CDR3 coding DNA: TGCGCCAGCAGCCAAGACTCCGACCATCAGCCCCAGCATTTT.

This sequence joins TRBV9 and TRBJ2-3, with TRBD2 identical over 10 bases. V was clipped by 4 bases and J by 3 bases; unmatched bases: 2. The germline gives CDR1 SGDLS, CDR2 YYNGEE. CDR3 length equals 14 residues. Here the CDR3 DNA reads TGTGCCAGCAGCCTAGCGGGAGAAACAGATACGCAGTATTTT. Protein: CASSLAGETDTQYF.

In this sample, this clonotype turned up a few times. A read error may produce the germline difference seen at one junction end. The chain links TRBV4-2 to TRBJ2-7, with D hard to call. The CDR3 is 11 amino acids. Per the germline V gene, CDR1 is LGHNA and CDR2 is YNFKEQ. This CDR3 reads CASSEEREQYF. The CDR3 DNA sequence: TGTGCCAGCAGCGAAGAACGGGAGCAGTACTTC.

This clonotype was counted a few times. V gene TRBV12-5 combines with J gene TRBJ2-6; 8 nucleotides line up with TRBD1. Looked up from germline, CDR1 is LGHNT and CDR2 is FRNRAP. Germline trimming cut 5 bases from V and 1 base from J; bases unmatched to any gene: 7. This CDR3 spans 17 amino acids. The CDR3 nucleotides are TGTGCTAGTGGTGGGGACAGGAATCCGTCTGGGGCCAACGTCCTGACTTTC. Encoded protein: CASGGDRNPSGANVLTF. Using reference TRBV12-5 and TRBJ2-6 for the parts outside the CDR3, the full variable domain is DARVTQTPRHKVTEMGQEVTMRCQPILGHNTVFWYRQTMMQGLELLAYFRNRAPLDDSGMPKDRFSAEMPDATLATLKIQPSEPRDSAVYFCASGGDRNPSGANVLTFGAGSRLTVL.

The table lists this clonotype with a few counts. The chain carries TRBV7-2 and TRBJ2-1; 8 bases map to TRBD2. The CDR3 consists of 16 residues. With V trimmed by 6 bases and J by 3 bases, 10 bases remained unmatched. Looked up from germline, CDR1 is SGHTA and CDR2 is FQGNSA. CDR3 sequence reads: CASSFIAGRDYNEQFF. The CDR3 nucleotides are TGTGCCAGCAGTTTTATTGCCGGGAGGGACTACAATGAGCAGTTCTTC. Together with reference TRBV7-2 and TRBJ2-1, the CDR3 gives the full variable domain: GAGVSQSPSNKVTEKGKDVELRCDPISGHTALYWYRQSLGQGLEFLIYFQGNSAPDKSGLPSDRFSAERTGGSVSTLTIQRTQQEDSAVYLCASSFIAGRDYNEQFFGPGTRLTVL.

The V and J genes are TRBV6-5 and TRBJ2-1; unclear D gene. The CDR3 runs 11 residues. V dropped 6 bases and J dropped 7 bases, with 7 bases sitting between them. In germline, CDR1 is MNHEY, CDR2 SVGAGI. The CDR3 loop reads CASRSSNEQFF. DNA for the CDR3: TGTGCCAGCAGATCCTCTAATGAGCAGTTCTTC.

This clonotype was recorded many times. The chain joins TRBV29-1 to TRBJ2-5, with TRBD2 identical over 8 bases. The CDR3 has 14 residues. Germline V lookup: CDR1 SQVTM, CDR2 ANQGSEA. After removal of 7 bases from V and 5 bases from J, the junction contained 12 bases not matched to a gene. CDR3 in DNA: TGCAGCGCCCGGGGCATTAGCGGGACTGAGACCCAGTACTTC. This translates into CSARGISGTETQYF.

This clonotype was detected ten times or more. The CDR3 spells CSARDNGLATNTQYF. The CDR3 DNA is TGCAGTGCTAGAGACAACGGACTAGCAACAAATACGCAGTATTTT. V gene TRBV20-1 combines with J gene TRBJ2-3, with 8 nucleotides matching TRBD2. V lost 0 bases, J lost 7 bases, and 9 bases stayed unmatched. CDR1 and CDR2 from the germline V gene are DFQATT and SNEGSKA (reference sequence). The CDR3 loop spans 15 amino acids.

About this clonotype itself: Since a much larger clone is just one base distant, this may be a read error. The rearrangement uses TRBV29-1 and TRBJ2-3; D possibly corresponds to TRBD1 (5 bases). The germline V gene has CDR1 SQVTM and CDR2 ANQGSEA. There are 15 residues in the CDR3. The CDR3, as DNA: TGCAGCGTTGAAGGACCAGGGCTCCGACGAGATATGCAGTATTTT. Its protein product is CSVEGPGLRRDMQYF.

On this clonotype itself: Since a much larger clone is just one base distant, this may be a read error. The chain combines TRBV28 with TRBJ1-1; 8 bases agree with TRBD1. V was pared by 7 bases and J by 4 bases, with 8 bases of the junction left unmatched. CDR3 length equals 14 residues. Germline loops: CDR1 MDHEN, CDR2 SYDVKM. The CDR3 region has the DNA TGTGCCAGCAACACCAGGGGGCTGGGCACTGAAGCTTTCTTT. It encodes CASNTRGLGTEAFF.

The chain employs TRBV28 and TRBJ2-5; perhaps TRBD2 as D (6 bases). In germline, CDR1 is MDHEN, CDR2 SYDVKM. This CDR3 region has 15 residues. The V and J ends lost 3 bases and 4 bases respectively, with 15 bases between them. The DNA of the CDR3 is TGTGCCAGCAGTTTTCCGGACATGGGAGGAGAGACCCAGTACTTC. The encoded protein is CASSFPDMGGETQYF. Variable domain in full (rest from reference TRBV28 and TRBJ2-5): DVKVTQSSRYLVKRTGEKVFLECVQDMDHENMFWYRQDPGLGLRLIYFSYDVKMKEKGDIPEGYSVSREKKERFSLILESASTNQTSMYLCASSFPDMGGETQYFGPGTRLLVL.

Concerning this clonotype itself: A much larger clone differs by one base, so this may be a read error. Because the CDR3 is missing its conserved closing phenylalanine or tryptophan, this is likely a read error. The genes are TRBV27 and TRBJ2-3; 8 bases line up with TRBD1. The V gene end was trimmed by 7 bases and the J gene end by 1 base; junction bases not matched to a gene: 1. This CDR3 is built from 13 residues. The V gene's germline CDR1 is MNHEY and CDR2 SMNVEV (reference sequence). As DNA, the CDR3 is TGTGCCAGCAAACAGGGGGGCACAGATACGCAGTATATT. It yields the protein CASKQGGTDTQYI.

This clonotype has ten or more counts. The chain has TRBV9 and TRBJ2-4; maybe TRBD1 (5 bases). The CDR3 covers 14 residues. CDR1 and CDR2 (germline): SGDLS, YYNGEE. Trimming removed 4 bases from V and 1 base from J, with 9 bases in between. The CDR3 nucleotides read TGTGCCAGCAGCCCCCGACAGGCCAAAAACATTCAGTACTTC. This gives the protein CASSPRQAKNIQYF.